This T cell receptor beta chain was captured by sequencing in a study of cytomegalovirus exposure and HLA in healthy donors. On the study more broadly: Early released data had 80 million or so unique TCRs, all coming from HLA-typed donors. Among the 300 to 500 genotyped donors, 70% to 85% were placed in the Caucasian-associated ancestry cluster.

Use of 60 Vbeta and 13 Jbeta primers characterized the PCR. Assay used: immunoSEQ multiplex PCR; TCRdb lists only in-frame clones, some missing. This table holds around 70,000 clones. Trimming took off 5 bases at V and 7 bases at J, with 11 bases between the two ends. Looked up from germline, CDR1 is KGHSH and CDR2 is LQKENI. The CDR3 loop spans 13 amino acids. The chain links TRBV18 to TRBJ2-2; perhaps TRBD1 as D (5 bases). This receptor was taken from a boy aged 10-17 years in good health and CMV-seronegative. The sample taken for sequencing was PBMCs. The CDR3 sequence is CASSIQTVGELFF. The DNA of the CDR3 is TGTGCCAGCTCAATACAGACAGTCGGGGAGCTGTTTTTT. The variable domain in full, with the rest retrieved from reference TRBV18 and TRBJ2-2, is NAGVMQNPRHLVRRRGQEARLRCSPMKGHSHVYWYRQLPEEGLKFMVYLQKENIIDESGMPKERFSAEFPKEGPSILRIQQVVRGDSAAYFCASSIQTVGELFFGEGSRLTVL.